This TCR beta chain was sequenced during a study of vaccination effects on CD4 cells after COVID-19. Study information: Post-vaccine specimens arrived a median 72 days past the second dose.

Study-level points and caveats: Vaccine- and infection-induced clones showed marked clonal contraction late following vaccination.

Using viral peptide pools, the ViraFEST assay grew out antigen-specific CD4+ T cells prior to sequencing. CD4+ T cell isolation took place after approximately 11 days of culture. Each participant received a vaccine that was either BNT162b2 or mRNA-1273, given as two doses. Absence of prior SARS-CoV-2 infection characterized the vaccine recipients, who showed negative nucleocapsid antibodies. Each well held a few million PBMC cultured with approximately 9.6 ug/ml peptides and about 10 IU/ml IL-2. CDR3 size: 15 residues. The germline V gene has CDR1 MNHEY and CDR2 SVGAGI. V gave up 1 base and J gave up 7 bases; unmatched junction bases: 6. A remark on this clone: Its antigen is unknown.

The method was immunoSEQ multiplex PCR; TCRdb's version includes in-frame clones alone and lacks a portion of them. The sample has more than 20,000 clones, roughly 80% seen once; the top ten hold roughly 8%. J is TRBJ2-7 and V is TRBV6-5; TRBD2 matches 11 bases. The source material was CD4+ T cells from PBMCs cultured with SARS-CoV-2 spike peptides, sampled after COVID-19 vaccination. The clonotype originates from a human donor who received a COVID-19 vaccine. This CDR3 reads CASSYFATSGVEQYF. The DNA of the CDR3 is TGTGCCAGCAGTTACTTCGCGACTAGCGGGGTTGAGCAGTACTTC.